This TCR beta chain emerged from a study of blood T cells in healthy people across ages. Using a J-beta primer mix together with a sample-barcoded 5' primer, a second PCR was run for roughly 7 to 12 cycles. TCRdb reprocessed the 5' RACE reads with MiXCR, giving one entry per CDR3 protein. The table has 1.5 million to 2 million distinct CDR3 sequences, roughly 32% seen once. Trimming cost V 1 base and J 9 bases, with 15 bases left between them. The CDR3 consists of 14 residues. Germline V gene lookup returns CDR1 LGHDT and CDR2 YNNKEL (reference sequence). The chain combines TRBV3-1 with TRBJ1-1; D might be TRBD1 (6 bases). This TCR was recovered from a woman in her thirties in good health. The sample taken for sequencing was blood. The CDR3 DNA sequence: TGTGCCAGCAGCCAAGTCACAGGGAAGATTCAAGCTTTCTTT. Translation gives CASSQVTGKIQAFF. Together with reference TRBV3-1 and TRBJ1-1, the CDR3 gives the full variable domain: DTAVSQTPKYLVTQMGNDKSIKCEQNLGHDTMYWYKQDSKKFLKIMFSYNNKELIINETVPNRFSPKSPDKAHLNLHINSLELGDSAVYFCASSQVTGKIQAFFGQGTRLTVV.